Shown below are 25 T cell receptor beta chains from a single sample sequenced in a study of T cell changes during pregnancy in multiple sclerosis. TCRdb keeps only in-frame clones here, not all; method: immunoSEQ multiplex PCR. The sample includes roughly 60,000 clones, just under 95% of them seen just once. The sample was CD4+ T cells from peripheral blood mononuclear cells, taken before pregnancy. The receptor set was obtained from a female donor with multiple sclerosis, enrolled in a pregnancy study.

The chain employs TRBV13 and TRBJ1-1; 7 bases are a match to TRBD1. The V gene's germline CDR1 is PRHDT and CDR2 FYEKMQ (reference sequence). V lost 5 bases, J lost 4 bases, and 7 bases stayed unmatched. There are 14 residues in the CDR3. CDR3 DNA: TGTGCCAGCAGCCCCTACGGGACAGTCACTGAAGCTTTCTTT. The encoded protein is CASSPYGTVTEAFF.

The chain has TRBV19 and TRBJ1-2, with 11 bases aligning to TRBD1. The germline gives CDR1 LNHDA, CDR2 SQIVND (reference sequence). This CDR3 has 16 amino acids. J gave up 4 bases and V 4 bases, and 8 bases lay outside the gene matches. The CDR3 DNA sequence: TGTGCCAGTAGTAGCCGGACAGGGGGCACTAGCTATGGCTACACCTTC. Amino acid sequence: CASSSRTGGTSYGYTF.

CDR3 sequence reads: CASRVGLGIYNEQFF. The CDR3 DNA reads as TGTGCCAGCAGAGTAGGACTAGGGATCTACAATGAGCAGTTCTTC. The V gene is TRBV11-2, the J gene TRBJ2-1; 7 bases agree with TRBD2. CDR3 length equals 15 residues. The J segment lost 3 bases and the V segment lost 6 bases, leaving 8 bases of the junction unmatched. Per germline, CDR1 SGHAT and CDR2 FQNNGV.

The V and J genes are TRBV28 and TRBJ1-1; 10 nucleotides align to TRBD1. V shed 5 bases and J 0 bases; nucleotides not matched to a gene: 9. The CDR3 covers 17 residues. Germline V gene lookup returns CDR1 MDHEN and CDR2 SYDVKM. CDR3 bases: TGTGCCAGCAGTGGGGACAGGGGCCGACGAATGAACACTGAAGCTTTCTTT. It translates to CASSGDRGRRMNTEAFF. Variable domain in full (rest from reference TRBV28 and TRBJ1-1): DVKVTQSSRYLVKRTGEKVFLECVQDMDHENMFWYRQDPGLGLRLIYFSYDVKMKEKGDIPEGYSVSREKKERFSLILESASTNQTSMYLCASSGDRGRRMNTEAFFGQGTRLTVV.

This chain connects TRBV28 to TRBJ1-1; tentative D call: TRBD1 (6 bases). This CDR3 region has 13 residues. Per germline, CDR1 MDHEN and CDR2 SYDVKM. V dropped 4 bases and J dropped 11 bases, with 17 bases sitting between them. CDR3 DNA: TGTGCCAGCAGTTCCGGGTCTCGTCAGGGGGCTTTCTTT. As protein: CASSSGSRQGAFF.

V gene TRBV28 combines with J gene TRBJ1-2; possible D gene TRBD1, 5 bases. The germline V gene has CDR1 MDHEN and CDR2 SYDVKM. V lost 3 bases and J lost 4, with 12 bases in between. This CDR3 comprises 14 residues. CDR3 sequence reads: CASSFRARGYGYTF. CDR3 DNA sequence: TGTGCCAGCAGTTTTCGTGCAAGGGGCTATGGCTACACCTTC.

This clone has just one count. The chain recombines TRBV5-1 with TRBJ1-3; the D is unclear. Per germline, CDR1 SGHRS and CDR2 YFSETQ. This CDR3 contains 17 residues. The V end lost 0 bases, the J end lost 1 base, and 14 bases lay between the germline ends. CDR3: CASSLGQSVPSGNTIYF. CDR3 coding DNA: TGCGCCAGCAGCTTGGGGCAGTCTGTGCCATCTGGAAACACCATATATTTT. The complete variable domain, with remaining parts taken from reference TRBV5-1 and TRBJ1-3, reads KAGVTQTPRYLIKTRGQQVTLSCSPISGHRSVSWYQQTPGQGLQFLFEYFSETQRNKGNFPGRFSGRQFSNSRSEMNVSTLELGDSALYLCASSLGQSVPSGNTIYFGEGSWLTVV.

V and J are TRBV5-6 and TRBJ2-7; D might be TRBD2 (6 bases). Germline assignment: CDR1 SGHDT and CDR2 YYEEEE. The CDR3 covers 13 residues. The V end lost 1 base, the J end lost 6 bases, and 11 bases lay between the germline ends. CDR3 amino acids: CASSLWSGVEQYF. CDR3 nucleotide sequence: TGTGCCAGCAGCTTGTGGTCGGGGGTCGAGCAGTACTTC.

The gene calls are TRBV11-2 and TRBJ2-2; 7 bases are a match to TRBD2. The junction had 7 bases not matched to a gene; V was cut back by 6 bases and J by 0 bases. The length of the CDR3 is 16 residues. Germline V gene data show CDR1 as SGHAT and CDR2 as FQNNGV. The CDR3 spells CASRPVRGANTGELFF. The CDR3 nucleotides are TGTGCCAGCAGGCCCGTACGGGGGGCGAACACCGGGGAGCTGTTTTTT.

The chain is built from TRBV7-2 and TRBJ2-1; no clear D gene. The CDR3 length is 15 residues. The germline V and J ends were trimmed by 5 bases and 0 bases, with 11 bases remaining between them. Germline V CDR1 and CDR2: SGHTA, FQGNSA. CDR3 sequence reads: CASSLTQSSYNEQFF. CDR3 sequence (DNA): TGTGCCAGCAGCCTGACACAGAGCTCCTACAATGAGCAGTTCTTC.

The chain is built from TRBV5-1 and TRBJ1-1, with 7 positions matching TRBD1. This CDR3 contains 13 residues. With 3 bases clipped from V and 8 bases from J, the junction kept 7 bases outside the gene matches. CDR1 and CDR2 from the germline V gene are SGHRS and YFSETQ. Written as DNA, the CDR3 is TGCGCCAGCAGCTCCGGGCCGGACAGGGAAGCTTTCTTT. It is translated as CASSSGPDREAFF. The whole variable domain, remainder taken from reference TRBV5-1 and TRBJ1-1, is KAGVTQTPRYLIKTRGQQVTLSCSPISGHRSVSWYQQTPGQGLQFLFEYFSETQRNKGNFPGRFSGRQFSNSRSEMNVSTLELGDSALYLCASSSGPDREAFFGQGTRLTVV.

This sequence joins TRBV6-1 and TRBJ2-5; 10 positions match TRBD1. V was pared by 5 bases and J by 4 bases, with 1 base of the junction left unmatched. CDR3 length equals 13 residues. Germline CDR1 is MNHNS and CDR2 is SASEGT. CDR3: CASSRDRGETQYF. CDR3 nucleotides: TGTGCCAGCAGTCGGGACAGGGGAGAGACCCAGTACTTC.

The chain is built from TRBV5-1 and TRBJ2-6, with D possibly matching TRBD2 (5 bases). Looked up from germline, CDR1 is SGHRS and CDR2 is YFSETQ. CDR3 size: 15 residues. Trimming took 0 bases from V and 4 from J, leaving 8 bases between them. The CDR3 is CASSLDGMGANVLTF. The CDR3 bases are TGCGCCAGCAGCTTGGACGGGATGGGGGCCAACGTCCTGACTTTC. Supplemented by reference TRBV5-1 and TRBJ2-6, the full variable domain reads KAGVTQTPRYLIKTRGQQVTLSCSPISGHRSVSWYQQTPGQGLQFLFEYFSETQRNKGNFPGRFSGRQFSNSRSEMNVSTLELGDSALYLCASSLDGMGANVLTFGAGSRLTVL.

The chain recombines TRBV28 with TRBJ1-5, with D possibly TRBD1 on 6 matching bases. V shed 4 bases and J shed 6 bases, with 13 bases lying between them. The CDR3 runs to 14 residues. The germline V gene has CDR1 MDHEN and CDR2 SYDVKM. CDR3 residues: CASSSPGVTQPQHF. CDR3 DNA: TGTGCCAGCAGTTCTCCAGGGGTTACTCAGCCCCAGCATTTT.

This chain connects TRBV11-3 to TRBJ1-2; 8 bases line up with TRBD1. Germline CDR1 is SGHNT and CDR2 is YENEEA. The CDR3 is 14 residues long. The J segment lost 6 bases and the V segment lost 4 bases, leaving 7 bases of the junction unmatched. CDR3 DNA sequence: TGTGCCAGCAGCTCCCCGGACAGGGTCCATGGCTACACCTTC. Protein product: CASSSPDRVHGYTF.

The sample holds one count of this clone. V is TRBV9 and J is TRBJ1-2, with D possibly being TRBD1 (6 bases). The V and J ends lost 1 base and 4 bases respectively, with 11 bases between them. The CDR3 contains 14 residues. CDR1 is SGDLS and CDR2 is YYNGEE in the germline V gene. The CDR3 spells CASSVTGSVYGYTF. CDR3 DNA sequence: TGTGCCAGCAGCGTAACAGGGAGCGTCTATGGCTACACCTTC.

The V call is TRBV6-6, the J call TRBJ1-2, with D possibly being TRBD1 (5 bases). This CDR3 is 12 amino acids long. Germline CDR1 and CDR2: MNHNY and SVGAGI (reference sequence). Trimming took off 6 bases at V and 3 bases at J, with 8 bases between the two ends. The CDR3 region has the DNA TGTGCCAGCAGGGGGCCGGACTATGGCTACACCTTC. Translating it yields CASRGPDYGYTF.

This CDR3 reads CASSSPGQGAGANVLTF. CDR3 bases: TGTGCCAGCAGCAGCCCGGGACAGGGGGCTGGGGCCAACGTCCTGACTTTC. This chain connects TRBV5-4 to TRBJ2-6; 11 bases are a match to TRBD1. This CDR3 has 17 residues. V was clipped by 4 bases and J by 2 bases; unmatched bases: 5. Germline V gene data show CDR1 as SGHNT and CDR2 as YYREEE (reference sequence).

This chain uses TRBV19 with TRBJ2-5; 9 bases agree with TRBD1. Germline assignment: CDR1 LNHDA and CDR2 SQIVND (reference sequence). The CDR3 loop spans 14 amino acids. V was clipped by 4 bases and J by 3 bases; unmatched bases: 3. CDR3 region: CASSTRDREETQYF. CDR3 DNA: TGTGCCAGTAGTACCCGGGACAGGGAAGAGACCCAGTACTTC.

This chain uses TRBV19 with TRBJ2-1, with 12 positions matching TRBD2. The germline V gene has CDR1 LNHDA and CDR2 SQIVND (reference sequence). This CDR3 spans 18 amino acids. The V gene end was trimmed by 2 bases and the J gene end by 0 bases; junction bases not matched to a gene: 5. In DNA, the CDR3 is TGTGCCAGTAGTATATCGGGACTAGCGGGCTTCTCCTACAATGAGCAGTTCTTC. Translated, it gives CASSISGLAGFSYNEQFF.

The chain carries TRBV9 and TRBJ1-1; possibly TRBD1 for D (5 bases). V was clipped by 0 bases and J by 1 base, with 10 bases between them. The CDR3 has 15 residues. Per the germline V gene, CDR1 is SGDLS and CDR2 is YYNGEE. The CDR3 sequence is CASSVGGAANTEAFF. The CDR3 bases are TGTGCCAGCAGCGTAGGTGGGGCTGCGAACACTGAAGCTTTCTTT.

This chain connects TRBV6-1 to TRBJ1-5, with 12 nucleotides matching TRBD1. With 5 bases clipped from V and 5 bases from J, the junction kept 4 bases outside the gene matches. Per the germline V gene, CDR1 is MNHNS and CDR2 is SASEGT. The length of the CDR3 is 15 residues. The CDR3, as DNA: TGTGCCAGCAGTCCCGGGACAGGGGGCTATCAGCCCCAGCATTTT. Protein product: CASSPGTGGYQPQHF.

V is TRBV30 and J is TRBJ2-7, with 8 nucleotides matching TRBD2. The CDR3 is 13 residues long. The junction had 3 bases not matched to a gene; V was cut back by 3 bases and J by 2 bases. Germline V lookup: CDR1 GTSNPN, CDR2 SVGIG (reference sequence). The CDR3 nucleotides are TGTGCCTGGAGGCGGGAGGAGACCTACGAGCAGTACTTC. Amino acid sequence: CAWRREETYEQYF.

CDR3 DNA sequence: TGTGCCAGCAGTGAGGCGGGACTTTCCCAAGAGACCCAGTACTTC. Translation gives CASSEAGLSQETQYF. The chain combines TRBV6-1 with TRBJ2-5; tentatively, D is TRBD2 (6 bases). Trimming left V 3 bases short and J 1 base short, with 12 bases between. There are 15 residues in the CDR3. Germline lookup yields CDR1 MNHNS and CDR2 SASEGT.

The chain recombines TRBV7-9 with TRBJ2-5; D is ambiguous. The germline V gene has CDR1 SEHNR and CDR2 FQNEAQ (reference sequence). V was pared by 5 bases and J by 4 bases, with 14 bases between. This CDR3 is 14 amino acids long. Here the CDR3 DNA reads TGTGCCAGCAGCCACGGAACTAACGGAGAGACCCAGTACTTC. It codes for CASSHGTNGETQYF. The whole variable domain, filled in from reference TRBV7-9 and TRBJ2-5, reads DTGVSQNPRHKITKRGQNVTFRCDPISEHNRLYWYRQTLGQGPEFLTYFQNEAQLEKSRLLSDRFSAERPKGSFSTLEIQRTEQGDSAMYLCASSHGTNGETQYFGPGTRLLVL.